The 11 T cell receptor beta chains listed next were all sequenced from one sample in a study of cytomegalovirus exposure and HLA in healthy donors (TCRdb year 2017). The library was made by the immunoSEQ multiplex PCR assay. The multiplex PCR relied on a mix of 60 forward primers for TCR Vbeta segments and 13 reverse primers for TCR Jbeta segments. TCRdb limited this immuneACCESS table to in-frame rearrangements with V and J called. A share of clones is missing; checked studies link under half to unresolved V genes, and the rest is unexplained. The sample data list about 170,000 clones, and roughly 82% of these were observed just once. Of the sample, about 1.6% is held by the ten largest clones. The sequenced sample consisted of PBMCs. These receptors were obtained from a girl aged 5-17 years in good health and CMV-seropositive.

This chain links TRBV27 with TRBJ1-2; D might be TRBD1 (6 bases). V lost 2 bases, J lost 0 bases, and 7 bases lay in between. The CDR3 extends over 14 amino acids. Germline loops: CDR1 MNHEY, CDR2 SMNVEV (reference sequence). In DNA, the CDR3 is TGTGCCAGCAGTTTAGGGACACCTAACTATGGCTACACCTTC. Encoded protein: CASSLGTPNYGYTF.

In DNA, the CDR3 is TGTGCCAGCAGTAGCAGGGGGCCAAATCAGCCCCAGCATTTT. Translation: CASSSRGPNQPQHF. This chain joins TRBV6-1 and TRBJ1-5, with 8 bases lining up with TRBD1. The CDR3 runs 14 residues. Per germline, CDR1 MNHNS and CDR2 SASEGT. The junction had 4 bases not matched to a gene; V was cut back by 5 bases and J by 4 bases.

This chain joins TRBV28 and TRBJ2-5; 10 bases align to TRBD2. The CDR3 runs 16 residues. Germline values: CDR1 MDHEN, CDR2 SYDVKM. Unmatched junction bases numbered 7, after V lost 5 bases and J lost 1 base. The CDR3 reads CASSITSGDFQETQYF. The CDR3 DNA reads as TGTGCCAGCAGTATAACTAGCGGGGATTTCCAAGAGACCCAGTACTTC.

The chain combines TRBV6-5 with TRBJ2-5, with a tentative D call TRBD2 (5 bases). Germline CDR1 is MNHEY and CDR2 is SVGAGI. V shed 0 bases and J shed 3 bases, with 5 bases lying between them. The CDR3 consists of 13 residues. The CDR3: CASSYSGEETQYF. The CDR3 nucleotides are TGTGCCAGCAGTTACTCCGGGGAAGAGACCCAGTACTTC.

V usage is TRBV6-6 and J usage is TRBJ1-1; 7 nucleotides line up with TRBD1. The germline gives CDR1 MNHNY, CDR2 SVGAGI (reference sequence). CDR3 length: 14 residues. The ends lost 6 bases at V and 3 bases at J; junction bases unmatched: 7. The CDR3 DNA reads TGTGCCAGCAGCTTCGACAGGGCCTACACTGAAGCTTTCTTT. It specifies CASSFDRAYTEAFF.

The rearrangement links TRBV13 to TRBJ2-2, with 7 bases aligning to TRBD2. This CDR3 region has 16 residues. V shed 0 bases, J shed 0 bases, and the junction held 1 base outside the gene matches. CDR1 and CDR2 from the germline V gene are PRHDT and FYEKMQ (reference sequence). Written as DNA, the CDR3 is TGTGCCAGCAGCTTAGGACTAGCGACGAACACCGGGGAGCTGTTTTTT. Protein: CASSLGLATNTGELFF.

J is TRBJ1-2 and V is TRBV6-5; TRBD1 aligns across 11 bases. The CDR3 consists of 15 residues. The germline gives CDR1 MNHEY, CDR2 SVGAGI. The trim removed 6 bases at V and 5 bases at J, leaving 8 bases unmatched. CDR3 amino acids: CASSWTGGRTYGYTF. The CDR3 DNA is TGTGCCAGCAGCTGGACAGGGGGCCGCACTTATGGCTACACCTTC.

The chain employs TRBV7-9 and TRBJ1-2; 7 positions agree with TRBD1. Germline V gene lookup returns CDR1 SEHNR and CDR2 FQNEAQ (reference sequence). J lost 6 bases, V lost 5 bases, and 6 bases had no gene match. The CDR3 has 13 residues. Written as DNA, the CDR3 is TGTGCCAGCAGCCAAGGGGGCGCCGATGGCTACACCTTC. Amino acids: CASSQGGADGYTF.

This chain connects TRBV11-1 to TRBJ2-1; 13 bases agree with TRBD2. V gave up 2 bases and J gave up 8 bases; unmatched junction bases: 12. The germline V gene has CDR1 SGHAT and CDR2 FQDESV (reference sequence). This CDR3 is 18 amino acids long. In DNA, the CDR3 is TGTGCCAGCAGCTTATCCCTCCTAACTAGCGGGGGGGCATATGAGCAGTTCTTC. Its translation: CASSLSLLTSGGAYEQFF.

V gene TRBV19 combines with J gene TRBJ1-5, with 11 bases identical to TRBD1. The CDR3 contains 15 residues. V was clipped by 6 bases and J by 6 bases; unmatched bases: 7. The germline CDR1 and CDR2 sequences are LNHDA and SQIVND (reference sequence). The CDR3 coding sequence is TGTGCCAGTAGGAAAGGACAGGGGGCTATTCAGCCCCAGCATTTT. Translated, it gives CASRKGQGAIQPQHF.

V gene TRBV6-6 combines with J gene TRBJ2-7; D not certain. The CDR3 has 13 residues. V lost 3 bases, J lost 2 bases, and 8 bases lay in between. The germline V gene has CDR1 MNHNY and CDR2 SVGAGI (reference sequence). CDR3 loop: CASSYPRTYEQYF. CDR3 DNA: TGTGCCAGCAGTTATCCCAGGACCTACGAGCAGTACTTC.